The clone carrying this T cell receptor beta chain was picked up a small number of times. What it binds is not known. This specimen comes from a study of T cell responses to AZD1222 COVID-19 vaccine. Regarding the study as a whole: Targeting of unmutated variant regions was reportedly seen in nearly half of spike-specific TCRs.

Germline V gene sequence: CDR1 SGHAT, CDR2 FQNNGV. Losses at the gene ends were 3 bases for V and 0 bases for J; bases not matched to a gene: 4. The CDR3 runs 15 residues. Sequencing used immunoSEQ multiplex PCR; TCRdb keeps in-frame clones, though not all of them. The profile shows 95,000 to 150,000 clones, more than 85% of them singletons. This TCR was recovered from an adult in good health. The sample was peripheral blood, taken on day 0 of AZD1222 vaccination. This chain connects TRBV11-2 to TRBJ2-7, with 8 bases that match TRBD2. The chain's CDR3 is CASSFSGRPSYEQYF. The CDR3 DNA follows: TGTGCCAGCAGCTTCAGCGGGAGACCCTCCTACGAGCAGTACTTC. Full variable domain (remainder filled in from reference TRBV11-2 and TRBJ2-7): EAGVAQSPRYKIIEKRQSVAFWCNPISGHATLYWYQQILGQGPKLLIQFQNNGVVDDSQLPKDRFSAERLKGVDSTLKIQPAKLEDSAVYLCASSFSGRPSYEQYFGPGTRLTVT.